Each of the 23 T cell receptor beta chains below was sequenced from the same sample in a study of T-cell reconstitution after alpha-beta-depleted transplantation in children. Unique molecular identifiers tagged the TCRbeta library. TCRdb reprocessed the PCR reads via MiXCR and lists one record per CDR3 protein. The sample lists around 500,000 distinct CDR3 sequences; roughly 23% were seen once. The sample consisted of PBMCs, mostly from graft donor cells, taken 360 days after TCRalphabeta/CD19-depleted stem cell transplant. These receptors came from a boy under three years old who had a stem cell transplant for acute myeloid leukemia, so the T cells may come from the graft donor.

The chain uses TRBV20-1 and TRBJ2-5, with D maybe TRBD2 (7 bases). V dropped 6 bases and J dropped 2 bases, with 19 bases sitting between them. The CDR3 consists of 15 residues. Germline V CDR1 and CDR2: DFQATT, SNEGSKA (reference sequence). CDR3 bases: TGCAGTGCCAGCGGGGACAACCGGTTGCAAGAGACCCAGTACTTC. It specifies CSASGDNRLQETQYF.

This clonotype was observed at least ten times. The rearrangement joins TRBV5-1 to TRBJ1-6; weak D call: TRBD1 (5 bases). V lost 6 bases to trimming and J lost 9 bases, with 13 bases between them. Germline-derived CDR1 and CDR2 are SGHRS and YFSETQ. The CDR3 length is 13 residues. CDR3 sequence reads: CASMRDSGSPLHF. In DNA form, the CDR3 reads TGCGCCAGCATGCGGGACTCGGGTTCACCCCTCCACTTT. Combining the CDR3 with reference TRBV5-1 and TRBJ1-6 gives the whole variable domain KAGVTQTPRYLIKTRGQQVTLSCSPISGHRSVSWYQQTPGQGLQFLFEYFSETQRNKGNFPGRFSGRQFSNSRSEMNVSTLELGDSALYLCASMRDSGSPLHFGNGTRLTVT.

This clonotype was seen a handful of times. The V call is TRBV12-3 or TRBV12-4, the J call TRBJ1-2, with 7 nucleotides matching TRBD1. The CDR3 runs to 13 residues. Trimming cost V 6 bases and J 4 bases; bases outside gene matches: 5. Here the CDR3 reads CASSRQGPYGYTF. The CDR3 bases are TGTGCCAGCAGCCGACAGGGCCCCTATGGCTACACCTTC.

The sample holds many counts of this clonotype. In nucleotides, the CDR3 is TGTGCCAGCAGTTCACTGCAGATTAACTATGGCTACACCTTC. This sequence encodes CASSSLQINYGYTF. The rearrangement uses TRBV6-5 and TRBJ1-2; D not certain. Trimming took off 4 bases at V and 1 base at J, with 10 bases between the two ends. Germline assignment: CDR1 MNHEY and CDR2 SVGAGI. This CDR3 region has 14 residues.

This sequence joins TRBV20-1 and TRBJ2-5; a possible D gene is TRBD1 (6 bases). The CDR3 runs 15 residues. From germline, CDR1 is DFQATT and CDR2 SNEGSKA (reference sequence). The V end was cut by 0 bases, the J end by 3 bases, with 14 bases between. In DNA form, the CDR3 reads TGCAGTGCTAGAGACGTCAGGGACAACAAAGAGACCCAGTACTTC. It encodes CSARDVRDNKETQYF.

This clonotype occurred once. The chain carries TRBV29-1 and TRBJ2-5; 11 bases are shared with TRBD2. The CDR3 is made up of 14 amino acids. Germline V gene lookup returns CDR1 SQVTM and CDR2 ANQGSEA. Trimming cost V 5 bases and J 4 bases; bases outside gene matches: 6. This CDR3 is CSVLAGGPPETQYF. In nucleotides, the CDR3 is TGCAGCGTTTTAGCGGGGGGGCCCCCAGAGACCCAGTACTTC.

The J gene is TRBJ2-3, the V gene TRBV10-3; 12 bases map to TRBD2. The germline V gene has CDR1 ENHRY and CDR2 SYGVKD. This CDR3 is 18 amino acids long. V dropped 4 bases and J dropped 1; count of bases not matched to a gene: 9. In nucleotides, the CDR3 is TGTGCCATCAGTGTCTGGGCTAGCGGGGGGGAACGCACAGATACGCAGTATTTT. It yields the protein CAISVWASGGERTDTQYF.

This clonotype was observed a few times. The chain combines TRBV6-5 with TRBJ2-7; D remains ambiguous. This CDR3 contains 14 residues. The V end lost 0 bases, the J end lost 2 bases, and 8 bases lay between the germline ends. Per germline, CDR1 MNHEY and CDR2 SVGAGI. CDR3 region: CASSYSGQPYEQYF. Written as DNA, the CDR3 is TGTGCCAGCAGTTACTCCGGCCAGCCCTACGAGCAGTACTTC.

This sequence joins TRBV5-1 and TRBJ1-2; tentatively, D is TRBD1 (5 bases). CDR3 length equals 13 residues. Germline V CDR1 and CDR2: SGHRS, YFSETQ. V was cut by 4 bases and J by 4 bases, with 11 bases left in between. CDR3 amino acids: CASSPGFSYGYTF. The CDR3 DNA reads TGCGCCAGCAGCCCAGGGTTTAGCTATGGCTACACCTTC.

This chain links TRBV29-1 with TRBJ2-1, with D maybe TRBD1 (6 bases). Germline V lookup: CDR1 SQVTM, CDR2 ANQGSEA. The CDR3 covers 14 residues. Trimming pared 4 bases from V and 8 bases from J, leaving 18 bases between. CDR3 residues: CSVGGVPDSYEQFF. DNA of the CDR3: TGCAGCGTTGGAGGGGTACCGGACAGCTATGAGCAGTTCTTC.

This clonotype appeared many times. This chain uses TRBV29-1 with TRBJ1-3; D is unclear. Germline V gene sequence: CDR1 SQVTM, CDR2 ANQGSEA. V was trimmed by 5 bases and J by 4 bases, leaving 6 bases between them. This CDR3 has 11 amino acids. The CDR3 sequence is CSVHEGNTIYF. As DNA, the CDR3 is TGCAGCGTTCACGAGGGAAACACCATATATTTT. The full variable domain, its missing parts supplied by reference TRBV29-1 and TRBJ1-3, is SAVISQKPSRDICQRGTSLTIQCQVDSQVTMMFWYRQQPGQSLTLIATANQGSEATYESGFVIDKFPISRPNLTFSTLTVSNMSPEDSSIYLCSVHEGNTIYFGEGSWLTVV.

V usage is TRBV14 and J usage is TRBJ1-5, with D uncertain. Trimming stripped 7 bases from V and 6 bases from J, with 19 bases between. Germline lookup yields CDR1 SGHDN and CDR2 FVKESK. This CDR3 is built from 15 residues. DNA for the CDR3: TGTGCCAGCACCTCGAGGATGTGGCGCAGTCAGCCCCAGCATTTT. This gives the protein CASTSRMWRSQPQHF. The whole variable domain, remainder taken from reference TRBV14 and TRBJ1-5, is EAGVTQFPSHSVIEKGQTVTLRCDPISGHDNLYWYRRVMGKEIKFLLHFVKESKQDESGMPNNRFLAERTGGTYSTLKVQPAELEDSGVYFCASTSRMWRSQPQHFGDGTRLSIL.

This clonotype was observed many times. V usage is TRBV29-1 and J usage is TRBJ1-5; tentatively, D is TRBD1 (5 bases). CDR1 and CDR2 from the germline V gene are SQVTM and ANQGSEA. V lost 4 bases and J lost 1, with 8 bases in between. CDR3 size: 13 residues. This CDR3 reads CSVGWGSNQPQHF. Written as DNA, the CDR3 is TGCAGCGTTGGGTGGGGGAGCAATCAGCCCCAGCATTTT.

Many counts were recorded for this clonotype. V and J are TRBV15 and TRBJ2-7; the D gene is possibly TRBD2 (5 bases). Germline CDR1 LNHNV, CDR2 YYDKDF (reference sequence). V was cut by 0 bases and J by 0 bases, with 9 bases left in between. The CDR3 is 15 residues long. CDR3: CATSREGSVSYEQYF. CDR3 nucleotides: TGTGCCACCAGCAGAGAAGGGAGCGTCTCCTACGAGCAGTACTTC.

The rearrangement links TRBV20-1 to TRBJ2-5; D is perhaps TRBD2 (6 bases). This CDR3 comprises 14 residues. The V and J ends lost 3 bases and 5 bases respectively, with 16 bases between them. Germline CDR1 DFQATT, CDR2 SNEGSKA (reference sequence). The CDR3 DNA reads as TGCAGTGCTAGGACGGGGGTCGGAAGGGAGACCCAGTACTTC. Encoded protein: CSARTGVGRETQYF.

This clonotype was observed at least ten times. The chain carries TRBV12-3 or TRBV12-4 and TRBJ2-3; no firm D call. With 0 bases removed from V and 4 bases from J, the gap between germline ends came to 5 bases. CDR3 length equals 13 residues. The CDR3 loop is CASSLAVADTQYF. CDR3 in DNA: TGTGCCAGCAGTTTAGCGGTCGCAGATACGCAGTATTTT.

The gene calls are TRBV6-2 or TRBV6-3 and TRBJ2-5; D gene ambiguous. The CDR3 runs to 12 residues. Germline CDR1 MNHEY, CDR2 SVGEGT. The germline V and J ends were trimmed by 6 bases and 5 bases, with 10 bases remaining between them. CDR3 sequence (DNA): TGTGCCAGCAGCAACCCTGGGGAGACCCAGTACTTC. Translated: CASSNPGETQYF.

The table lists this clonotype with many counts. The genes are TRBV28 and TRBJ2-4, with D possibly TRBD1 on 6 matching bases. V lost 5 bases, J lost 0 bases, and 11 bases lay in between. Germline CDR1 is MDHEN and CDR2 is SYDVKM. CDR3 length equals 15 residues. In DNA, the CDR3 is TGTGCCAGCAGTGTGGACAGATTAGCCAAAAACATTCAGTACTTC. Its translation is CASSVDRLAKNIQYF. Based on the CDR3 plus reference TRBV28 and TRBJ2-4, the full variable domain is DVKVTQSSRYLVKRTGEKVFLECVQDMDHENMFWYRQDPGLGLRLIYFSYDVKMKEKGDIPEGYSVSREKKERFSLILESASTNQTSMYLCASSVDRLAKNIQYFGAGTRLSVL.

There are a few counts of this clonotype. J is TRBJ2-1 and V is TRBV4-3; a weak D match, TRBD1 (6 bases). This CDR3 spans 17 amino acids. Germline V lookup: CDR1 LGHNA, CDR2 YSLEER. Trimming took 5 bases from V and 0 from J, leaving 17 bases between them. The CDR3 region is CASSAQGSPLSYNEQFF. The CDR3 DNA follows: TGCGCCAGCAGCGCACAGGGTTCCCCACTCTCCTACAATGAGCAGTTCTTC.

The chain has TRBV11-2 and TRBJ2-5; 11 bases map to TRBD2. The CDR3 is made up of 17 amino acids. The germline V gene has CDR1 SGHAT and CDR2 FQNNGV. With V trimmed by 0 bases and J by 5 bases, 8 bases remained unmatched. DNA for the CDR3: TGTGCCAGCAGCTTAGATGCCCTAGCGGGGGGAAGCGAGACCCAGTACTTC. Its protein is CASSLDALAGGSETQYF.

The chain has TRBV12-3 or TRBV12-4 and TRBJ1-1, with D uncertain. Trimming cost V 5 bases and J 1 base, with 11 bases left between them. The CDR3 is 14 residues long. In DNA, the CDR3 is TGTGCCAGCAGTATCAAGGAGGGGAACACTGAAGCTTTCTTT. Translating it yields CASSIKEGNTEAFF.

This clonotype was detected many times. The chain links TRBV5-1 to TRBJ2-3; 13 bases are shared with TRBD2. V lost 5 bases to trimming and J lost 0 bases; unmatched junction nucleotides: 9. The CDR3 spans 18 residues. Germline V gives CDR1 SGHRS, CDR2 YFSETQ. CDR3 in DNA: TGCGCCAGCAGACTCGGACTAGCGGGGGATGCTAGCACAGATACGCAGTATTTT. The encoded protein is CASRLGLAGDASTDTQYF.

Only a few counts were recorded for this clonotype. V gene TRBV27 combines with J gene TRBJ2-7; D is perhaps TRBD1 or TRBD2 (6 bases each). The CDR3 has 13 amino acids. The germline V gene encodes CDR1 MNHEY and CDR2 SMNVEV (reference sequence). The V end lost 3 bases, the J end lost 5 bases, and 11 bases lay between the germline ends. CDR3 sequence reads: CASSLGGKHEQYF. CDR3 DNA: TGTGCCAGCAGTTTGGGGGGCAAACACGAGCAGTACTTC.